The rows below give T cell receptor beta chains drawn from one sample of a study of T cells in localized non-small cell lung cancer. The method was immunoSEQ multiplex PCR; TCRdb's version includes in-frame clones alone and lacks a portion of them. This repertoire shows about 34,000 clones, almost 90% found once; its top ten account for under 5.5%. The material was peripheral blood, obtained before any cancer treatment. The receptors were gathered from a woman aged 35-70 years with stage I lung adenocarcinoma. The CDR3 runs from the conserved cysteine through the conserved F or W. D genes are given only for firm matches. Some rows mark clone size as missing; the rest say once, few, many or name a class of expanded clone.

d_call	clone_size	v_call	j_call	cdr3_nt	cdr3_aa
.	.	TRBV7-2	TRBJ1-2	TGTGCCAGCAGCCCTGGGATTCAATATGGCTACACCTTC	CASSPGIQYGYTF
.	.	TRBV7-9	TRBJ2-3	TGTGCCAGCAGCTTACGGGACTTTAGCACAGATACGCAGTATTTT	CASSLRDFSTDTQYF
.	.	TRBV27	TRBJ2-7	TGTGCCAGCAGTTTCCCGGGGCAGGGGTACGAGCAGTACTTC	CASSFPGQGYEQYF
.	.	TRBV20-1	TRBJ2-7	TGCAGTGCTCCTAAGGGCTACGAGCAGTACTTC	CSAPKGYEQYF
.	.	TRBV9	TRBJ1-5	TGTGCCAGCAGCCCCTGGGGCAGGGCTGATCAGCCCCAGCATTTT	CASSPWGRADQPQHF
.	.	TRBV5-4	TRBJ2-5	TGTGCCAGCAGCTTCTACAGGAGGCAAGAGACCCAGTACTTC	CASSFYRRQETQYF
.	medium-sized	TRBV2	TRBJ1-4	TGTGCCAGCAGTCCGGGACAAGGACCTGAAAAACTGTTTTTT	CASSPGQGPEKLFF
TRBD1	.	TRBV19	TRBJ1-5	TGTGCCAGTAGGTCCGGGACAGGGAATGGTCAGCCCCAGCATTTT	CASRSGTGNGQPQHF
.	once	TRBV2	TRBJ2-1	TGTGCCAGCAGTGAGTCTAGCGTCTACAATGAGCAGTTCTTC	CASSESSVYNEQFF
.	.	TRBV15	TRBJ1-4	TGTGCCACCAGCAGAGACAGGGGAGAAAAACTGTTTTTT	CATSRDRGEKLFF
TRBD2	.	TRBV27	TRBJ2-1	TGTGCCAGCACCTTATCAGCGGGGGGGTTGAATGAGCAGTTCTTC	CASTLSAGGLNEQFF
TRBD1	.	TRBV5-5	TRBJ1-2	TGTGCCAGCAGCTTTTGGACAGGGCTCTCATCAGGCGACACCTTC	CASSFWTGLSSGDTF
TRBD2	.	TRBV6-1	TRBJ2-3	TGTGCCAGCAGTGTCGGGGGGATAGCAGATACGCAGTATTTT	CASSVGGIADTQYF
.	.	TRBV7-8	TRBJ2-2	TGTGCCAGCAGCATCCTTCTCACCGGGGAGCTGTTTTTT	CASSILLTGELFF
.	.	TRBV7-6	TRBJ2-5	TGTGCCAGCAGCTTAGCGCAGGGTTACCAAGAGACCCAGTACTTC	CASSLAQGYQETQYF
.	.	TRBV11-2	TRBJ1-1	TGTGCCAGCAGCTTATTGGGGTTCACTGAAGCTTTCTTT	CASSLLGFTEAFF
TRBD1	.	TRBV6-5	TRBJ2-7	TGTGCCAGCAGTTACATCCCGGGACAGGGATTCTACGAGCAGTACTTC	CASSYIPGQGFYEQYF
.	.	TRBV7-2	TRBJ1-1	TGTGCCAGCAGAAACGGGGAGGTTGAAGCTTTCTTT	CASRNGEVEAFF
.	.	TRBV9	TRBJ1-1	TGTGCCAGCAGCGTAGAGGGGGGGAACACTGAAGCTTTCTTT	CASSVEGGNTEAFF
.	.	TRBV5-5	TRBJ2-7	TGTGCCAGCAGCTTGGAGGGCCCGGGAGTGAGGGAGCAGTACTTC	CASSLEGPGVREQYF
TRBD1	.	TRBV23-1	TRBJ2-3	TGCGCCAGCAGTCAATCGGGGGACAGGGTGCCAGATACGCAGTATTTT	CASSQSGDRVPDTQYF
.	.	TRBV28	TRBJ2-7	TGTGCCAGCAGTTTCCACAGTATGGCCCCGGGACCGAGTTACGAGCAGTACTTC	CASSFHSMAPGPSYEQYF
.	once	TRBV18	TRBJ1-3	TGTGCCAGCTCACCCGGGGTGGAGGGCCCTGGAAACACCATATATTTT	CASSPGVEGPGNTIYF
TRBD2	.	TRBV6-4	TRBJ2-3	TGTGCCAGCAGTGACCCCCACTGGACTAGCGGGCGAGCTAGCACAGATACGCAGTATTTT	CASSDPHWTSGRASTDTQYF
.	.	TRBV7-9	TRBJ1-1	TGTGCCAGCAGCCCCACCTGGGGGGGCCAGGCAGGCACTGAAGCTTTCTTT	CASSPTWGGQAGTEAFF
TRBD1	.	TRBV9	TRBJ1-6	TGTGCCAGCAGCGTAGGGGACAGACCCAATTCACCCCTCCACTTT	CASSVGDRPNSPLHF
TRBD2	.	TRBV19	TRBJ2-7	TGTGCCAGTAGAGCCTTTGGAGCGGGACGGACCTACGAGCAGTACTTC	CASRAFGAGRTYEQYF
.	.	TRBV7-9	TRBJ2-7	TGTGCCAGCAGCTCCGCCAGGGGACACGAGCAGTACTTC	CASSSARGHEQYF
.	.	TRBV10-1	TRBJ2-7	TGCGCCAGCAGTGAGACAGGGAGTCTTACGAAGCAGTACTTC	CASSETGSLTKQYF